Listed below are T cell receptor beta chains from one sample, sequenced in a study of cytomegalovirus exposure and HLA in healthy donors. Measured with immunoSEQ multiplex PCR; TCRdb has only the in-frame clones, and not every one. The sample carries about 140,000 clones, more than 75% recorded once. What was sequenced was PBMCs. The receptor source for this set is a woman younger than 35 in good health and CMV-seropositive. Each CDR3 is given with its conserved first and last residue. The D gene is left open where the match is weak. Size tells how often a clone was seen (once, few, many) or the class of an expanded clone, and some rows leave it out.

TRBV9,few,.,TRBJ1-3,TGTGCCAGCAGCGTAGGTGACATCGGTTATGGAAACACCATATATTTT,CASSVGDIGYGNTIYF
TRBV4-2,.,TRBD1,TRBJ1-3,TGTGCCAGCAGCCAAGCCGGGACAGGCTCTGGAAACACCATATATTTT,CASSQAGTGSGNTIYF
TRBV2,.,.,TRBJ2-6,TGTGCCAGCATGCCACCGGTCTCTGGGGCCAACGTCCTGACTTTC,CASMPPVSGANVLTF
TRBV27,.,.,TRBJ1-1,TGTGCCAGCAGTCCAGGGATTACACCCCCCATGCCTGAAGCTTTCTTT,CASSPGITPPMPEAFF
TRBV7-9,.,TRBD1,TRBJ2-2,TGTGCCAGCAGCTCCAGGGGGTCCTCCGGGGAGCTGTTTTTT,CASSSRGSSGELFF
TRBV5-8,few,.,TRBJ1-5,TGTGCCAGCAGCTCCCAGGGAAATCAGCCCCAGCATTTT,CASSSQGNQPQHF
TRBV6-5,.,.,TRBJ2-7,TGTGCCAGCAGTTACTCGATAGTGGGGAGCTCCTACGAGCAGTACTTC,CASSYSIVGSSYEQYF
TRBV7-8,.,.,TRBJ1-2,TGTGCCAGCAGCTTAGCCCTGTGGGCAGACTACACCTTC,CASSLALWADYTF
TRBV4-1,.,.,TRBJ2-6,TGCGCCAGCAGCCAAAGGGGTTCTGGGGCCAACGTCCTGACTTTC,CASSQRGSGANVLTF
TRBV5-1,.,TRBD2,TRBJ2-1,TGCGCCAGCAGCTCAGTGGGAGCCGTGGGTAGCGGGTTCTTTAATGAGCAGTTCTTC,CASSSVGAVGSGFFNEQFF
TRBV5-6,.,TRBD2,TRBJ2-4,TGTGCCAGCAGCCTCGCCGGGAGGGAAAACATTCAGTACTTC,CASSLAGRENIQYF
TRBV11-2,.,TRBD1,TRBJ2-5,TGTGCCAGCAGCTTCGCCGGGACAGGGGACCAAGAGACCCAGTACTTC,CASSFAGTGDQETQYF
TRBV5-4,.,.,TRBJ2-4,TGTGCCAGCAGCTTGGCGTTAGTGTCGGGGGTCCTAGCCAAAAACATTCAGTACTTC,CASSLALVSGVLAKNIQYF
TRBV10-3,.,TRBD1,TRBJ1-2,TGTGCCATCAGTACTACAGGGACAGCGAACTATGGCTACACCTTC,CAISTTGTANYGYTF